The clone carrying this TCR beta chain was observed a single time. This entry is derived from a study of shared clonotypes between healthy human individuals. Assay used: immunoSEQ multiplex PCR; TCRdb lists only in-frame clones, some missing. The sample yields fewer than 200,000 clones, 85% to 95% seen once. The TCR was taken from a woman aged 25 to 39 in good health. Sequenced material: naive CD4+ T cells sorted from blood. Subset in this sample: CD45RA+ positively selected.

CDR3 sequence: CASRPSGRAYEQYF. DNA for the CDR3: TGTGCCAGTAGGCCGTCCGGGAGGGCCTACGAGCAGTACTTC. This chain uses TRBV28 with TRBJ2-7, with TRBD2 matching over 8 bases. V lost 9 bases, J lost 2 bases, and 9 bases stayed unmatched. The germline CDR1 and CDR2 sequences are MDHEN and SYDVKM. The CDR3 is 14 residues long.